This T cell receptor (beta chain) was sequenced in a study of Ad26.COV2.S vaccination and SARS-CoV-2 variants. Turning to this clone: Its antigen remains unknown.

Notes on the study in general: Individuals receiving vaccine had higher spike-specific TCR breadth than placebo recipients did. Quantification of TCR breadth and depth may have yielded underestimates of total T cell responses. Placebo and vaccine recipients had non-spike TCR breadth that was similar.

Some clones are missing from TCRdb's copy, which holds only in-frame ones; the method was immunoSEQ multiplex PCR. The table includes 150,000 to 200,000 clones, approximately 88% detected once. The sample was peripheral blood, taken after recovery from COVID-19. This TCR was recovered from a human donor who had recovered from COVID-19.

The DNA for the CDR3 is TGTGCCAGCAGGCCTGGGACAGGGGCTACCTACGAGCAGTACTTC. This gives the protein CASRPGTGATYEQYF. The chain carries TRBV21-1 and TRBJ2-7; no DNA check was done on the table's D call, TRBD1. TRBV21-1 is described as a pseudogene. There are 15 residues in the CDR3.